The 22 T cell receptor beta chains below were found in one sample sequenced in a study of beta chain features in type 1 diabetes. The study, taken as a whole, reports: Shortening of TCRB CDR3s, moderate but significant, appeared in all four CD4+ subsets of Type 1 diabetes patients.

The isolated RNA, all of it, was reverse transcribed, so expressed TCRB transcripts were what got sequenced. Only in-frame clones appear in the TCRdb table, and some are missing; sequencing was by immunoSEQ multiplex PCR. The sample includes about 340,000 clones, roughly 14% of them seen just once. The antigens these receptors bind are not known. Sequencing was done on a sample of naive CD4+ T cells from blood. The receptor set was obtained from a young woman with type 1 diabetes.

This clone came up a few times. CDR3 protein: CASSPRAGGDTQYF. The CDR3 DNA is TGTGCCAGCAGCCCTCGAGCCGGAGGAGATACGCAGTATTTT. The rearrangement links TRBV9 to TRBJ2-3; weak D call: TRBD2 (5 bases). Trimming took off 4 bases at V and 5 bases at J, with 14 bases between the two ends. This CDR3 contains 14 residues. Germline V lookup: CDR1 SGDLS, CDR2 YYNGEE.

For the CDR3, the DNA is TGTGCCTGGAGTACGGGGTCAGGTCAGCCCCAGCATTTT. Encoded protein: CAWSTGSGQPQHF. This chain joins TRBV30 and TRBJ1-5; D unclear. Trimming shortened V by 2 bases and J by 6 bases, and 11 bases separated the two germline ends. Germline V lookup: CDR1 GTSNPN, CDR2 SVGIG (reference sequence). The CDR3 covers 13 residues.

The chain carries TRBV9 and TRBJ1-5; no firm D call. Trimming removed 3 bases at V and 7 bases at J, with 14 bases between. The CDR3 consists of 14 residues. Looked up from germline, CDR1 is SGDLS and CDR2 is YYNGEE. CDR3 amino acids: CASSALEGGQPQHF. The CDR3 region has the DNA TGTGCCAGCAGCGCCTTGGAGGGAGGCCAGCCCCAGCATTTT.

This clone was counted between two and nine times. The CDR3 DNA reads TGCGCCAGCAGCCTCCCCACTTGGAGACAGGGGGGTGAAAAACTGTTTTTT. Amino acids: CASSLPTWRQGGEKLFF. The rearrangement joins TRBV4-3 to TRBJ1-4, with 9 bases that match TRBD1. Per germline, CDR1 LGHNA and CDR2 YSLEER. V trimming: 4 bases; J trimming: 7 bases; junction bases outside the gene matches: 13. The CDR3 runs 17 residues.

The chain uses TRBV9 and TRBJ2-4; the match to TRBD1 covers 7 bases. The CDR3 loop spans 16 amino acids. The germline V gene has CDR1 SGDLS and CDR2 YYNGEE. The ends lost 3 bases at V and 0 bases at J; junction bases unmatched: 6. DNA of the CDR3: TGTGCCAGCAGCGCCACAGGGGCGGTAGCCAAAAACATTCAGTACTTC. Encoded protein: CASSATGAVAKNIQYF.

This clone was seen a few times. This sequence joins TRBV4-1 and TRBJ2-3; D is perhaps TRBD2 (5 bases). Deletions cut 1 base from V and 3 bases from J, with 17 bases between. The CDR3 is 17 amino acids. Germline V gene lookup returns CDR1 MGHRA and CDR2 YSYEKL. This chain's CDR3 is CASSQAFVGVITDTQYF. The CDR3, as DNA: TGCGCCAGCAGCCAAGCTTTTGTGGGAGTAATTACAGATACGCAGTATTTT.

The chain couples TRBV7-2 to TRBJ2-3; TRBD2 matches at 8 bases. From germline, CDR1 is SGHTA and CDR2 FQGNSA. There are 14 residues in the CDR3. J gave up 5 bases and V 1 base, and 2 bases lay outside the gene matches. As DNA, the CDR3 is TGTGCCAGCAGCTTAGGACTAGCGCAAGATACGCAGTATTTT. Translation: CASSLGLAQDTQYF.

The chain joins TRBV7-2 to TRBJ1-2; maybe TRBD1 (5 bases). V dropped 4 bases and J dropped 2 bases, with 11 bases sitting between them. This CDR3 is 14 amino acids long. Looked up from germline, CDR1 is SGHTA and CDR2 is FQGNSA. CDR3 nucleotides: TGTGCCAGCAGCTCAACGACAGTAAACTATGGCTACACCTTC. The encoded protein is CASSSTTVNYGYTF. The whole variable domain, remainder taken from reference TRBV7-2 and TRBJ1-2, is GAGVSQSPSNKVTEKGKDVELRCDPISGHTALYWYRQSLGQGLEFLIYFQGNSAPDKSGLPSDRFSAERTGGSVSTLTIQRTQQEDSAVYLCASSSTTVNYGYTFGSGTRLTVV.

The rearrangement joins TRBV18 to TRBJ1-1; perhaps TRBD1 as D (6 bases). CDR3 length: 14 amino acids. The germline CDR1 and CDR2 sequences are KGHSH and LQKENI. V gave up 4 bases and J gave up 6 bases, with 15 bases separating them. CDR3 sequence: CASSHGTNLAEAFF. Written as DNA, the CDR3 is TGTGCCAGCTCACACGGGACAAATCTCGCTGAAGCTTTCTTT.

This clone was seen a few times. This sequence joins TRBV7-2 and TRBJ2-7; TRBD1 matches at 9 bases. V gave up 3 bases and J gave up 6 bases; unmatched junction bases: 3. Germline V gives CDR1 SGHTA, CDR2 FQGNSA. The CDR3 extends over 13 amino acids. CDR3 region: CASSFRTGAEQYV. As DNA, the CDR3 is TGTGCCAGCAGCTTTAGGACAGGGGCCGAGCAGTACGTC.

CDR3 in DNA: TGTGCCACCAGCAGAGATGGGGTAGCGGGAGGAACAGATACGCAGTATTTT. It yields the protein CATSRDGVAGGTDTQYF. V is TRBV15 and J is TRBJ2-3; 10 bases align to TRBD2. Trimming at V came to 0 bases and at J to 3 bases, leaving 6 bases not matched to a gene. CDR1 is LNHNV, CDR2 YYDKDF, per germline (reference sequence). The CDR3 runs 17 residues.

This rearrangement joins TRBV18 to TRBJ2-7; 9 nucleotides align to TRBD1. The germline V gene encodes CDR1 KGHSH and CDR2 LQKENI. The ends lost 3 bases at V and 6 bases at J; junction bases unmatched: 3. The CDR3 length is 13 residues. The CDR3 protein is CASSPDRGIEQYF. CDR3 coding DNA: TGTGCCAGCTCACCGGACAGGGGAATCGAGCAGTACTTC.

This CDR3 reads CASSLGAHGNQPQHF. The CDR3 DNA follows: TGTGCCAGCAGCTTAGGGGCGCATGGGAATCAGCCCCAGCATTTT. This chain joins TRBV7-6 and TRBJ1-5, with D uncertain. Trimming shortened V by 1 base and J by 4 bases, and 11 bases separated the two germline ends. This CDR3 is 15 amino acids long. CDR1 and CDR2 (germline): SGHVS, FNYEAQ.

V and J are TRBV5-1 and TRBJ1-1; D is undetermined. Germline CDR1 and CDR2: SGHRS and YFSETQ. The CDR3 consists of 13 residues. With 3 bases removed from V and 1 base from J, the gap between germline ends came to 7 bases. In nucleotides, the CDR3 is TGCGCCAGCAGCTACAGTCAGAACACTGAAGCTTTCTTT. Its protein is CASSYSQNTEAFF.

The table lists this clone with a few counts. The chain employs TRBV2 and TRBJ1-1; 10 nucleotides agree with TRBD1. The trim removed 4 bases at V and 1 base at J, leaving 3 bases unmatched. The CDR3 consists of 15 residues. Germline CDR1 and CDR2: SNHLY and FYNNEI. This CDR3 reads CASSARDRGNTEAFF. CDR3 bases: TGTGCCAGCAGTGCCCGGGACAGGGGGAACACTGAAGCTTTCTTT.

This clone has only a few counts. The chain has TRBV19 and TRBJ2-7; 8 nucleotides line up with TRBD1. Unmatched junction bases numbered 6, after V lost 5 bases and J lost 6 bases. The CDR3 spans 13 residues. CDR1 and CDR2 (germline): LNHDA, SQIVND (reference sequence). Here the CDR3 reads CASSSQGAGEQYF. CDR3 nucleotide sequence: TGTGCCAGTAGTTCCCAGGGGGCTGGCGAGCAGTACTTC.

The rearrangement uses TRBV6-5 and TRBJ2-1; 12 bases map to TRBD2. Trimming took 5 bases from V and 6 from J; bases not matched to a gene: 5. The CDR3 extends over 15 amino acids. CDR1 MNHEY and CDR2 SVGAGI come from the germline V gene. The CDR3 sequence is CASSPRTSGINEQFF. CDR3 sequence (DNA): TGTGCCAGCAGTCCAAGGACTAGCGGGATCAATGAGCAGTTCTTC.

The sample holds a few counts of this clone. The CDR3 loop is CASRPTGNYGYTF. DNA of the CDR3: TGTGCCAGCAGGCCAACAGGGAACTATGGCTACACCTTC. This chain links TRBV2 with TRBJ1-2; the D gene is possibly TRBD1 (6 bases). There are 13 residues in the CDR3. In germline, CDR1 is SNHLY, CDR2 FYNNEI. V lost 6 bases and J 2 bases, leaving 10 bases between the germline ends.

The rearrangement links TRBV7-3 to TRBJ2-5, with a weak D call TRBD2 (6 bases). The CDR3 consists of 14 residues. CDR1 and CDR2 from the germline V gene are SGHTA and FQGTGA. The V gene lost 5 bases and the J gene lost 4 bases, with 14 bases spanning the gap. The CDR3 protein is CASSPRRDGETQYF. The DNA of the CDR3 is TGTGCCAGCAGCCCAAGGCGGGATGGAGAGACCCAGTACTTC.

V usage is TRBV29-1 and J usage is TRBJ2-2; D gene ambiguous. The CDR3 loop spans 12 amino acids. V was pared by 7 bases and J by 4 bases, with 10 bases between. Per germline, CDR1 SQVTM and CDR2 ANQGSEA. The CDR3, as DNA: TGCAGCGCTACCCGGTCCACCGGGGAGCTGTTTTTT. Translating it yields CSATRSTGELFF.

This clone was observed once. This rearrangement joins TRBV2 to TRBJ2-1, with 7 bases fitting TRBD2. J lost 3 bases, V lost 5 bases, and 7 bases had no gene match. CDR3 length: 15 amino acids. The germline gives CDR1 SNHLY, CDR2 FYNNEI. CDR3 in DNA: TGTGCCAGCAGTCTTCGGGTAGCGGGCTACAATGAGCAGTTCTTC. This gives the protein CASSLRVAGYNEQFF. The variable domain in full, with the rest retrieved from reference TRBV2 and TRBJ2-1, is EPEVTQTPSHQVTQMGQEVILRCVPISNHLYFYWYRQILGQKVEFLVSFYNNEISEKSEIFDDQFSVERPDGSNFTLKIRSTKLEDSAMYFCASSLRVAGYNEQFFGPGTRLTVL.

J is TRBJ1-1 and V is TRBV27; D gene unclear. In germline, CDR1 is MNHEY, CDR2 SMNVEV (reference sequence). The CDR3 runs to 13 residues. Trimming stripped 2 bases from V and 4 bases from J, with 8 bases between. The CDR3 DNA reads as TGTGCCAGCAGTTTAGGGGAGGGCACTGAAGCTTTCTTT. This gives the protein CASSLGEGTEAFF.